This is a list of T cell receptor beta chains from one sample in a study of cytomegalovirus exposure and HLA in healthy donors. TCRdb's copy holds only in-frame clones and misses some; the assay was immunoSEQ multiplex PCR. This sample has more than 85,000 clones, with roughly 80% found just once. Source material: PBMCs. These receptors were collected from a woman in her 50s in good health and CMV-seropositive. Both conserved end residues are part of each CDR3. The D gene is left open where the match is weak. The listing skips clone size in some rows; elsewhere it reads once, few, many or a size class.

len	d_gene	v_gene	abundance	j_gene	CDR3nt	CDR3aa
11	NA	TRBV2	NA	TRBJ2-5	TGTGCCAGCGAGGGACAAGAGACCCAGTACTTC	CASEGQETQYF
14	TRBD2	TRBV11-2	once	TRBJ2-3	TGTGCCAGCAGCCTCCTGGGGGGGGGAGATACGCAGTATTTT	CASSLLGGGDTQYF
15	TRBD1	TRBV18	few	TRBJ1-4	TGTGCCAGCTCACCTACAACAGGGGGCGGCGAAAAACTGTTTTTT	CASSPTTGGGEKLFF
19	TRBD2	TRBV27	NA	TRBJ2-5	TGTGCCAGCAGTTTATCGCGTGGACTAGCGGGAAGGGGGGGAGAGACCCAGTACTTC	CASSLSRGLAGRGGETQYF
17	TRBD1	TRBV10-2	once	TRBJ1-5	TGCGCCAGCAGTGACCCGGGACAGGGTGTGGACAATCAGCCCCAGCATTTT	CASSDPGQGVDNQPQHF
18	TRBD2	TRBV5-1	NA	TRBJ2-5	TGCGCCAGCAGCTTGGGGGCAGCGGGGGGGAGTCTCCAAGAGACCCAGTACTTC	CASSLGAAGGSLQETQYF
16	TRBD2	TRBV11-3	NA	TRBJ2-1	TGTGCCAGCAGCTTAGACTTTGCGGGAGAGGCTGATGAGCAGTTCTTC	CASSLDFAGEADEQFF
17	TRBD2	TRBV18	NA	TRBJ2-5	TGTGCCAGCTCACCAGTCTTAGGACTAGAATTAGGAGAGACCCAGTACTTC	CASSPVLGLELGETQYF
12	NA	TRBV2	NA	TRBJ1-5	TGTGCCAGCACCCCCCAGGGACAGCCCCAGCATTTT	CASTPQGQPQHF
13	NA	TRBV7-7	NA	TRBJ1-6	TGTGCCAGCAGCTTAGGAGGTTTGTCACCCCTCCACTTT	CASSLGGLSPLHF
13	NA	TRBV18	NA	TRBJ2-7	TGTGCCAGCTCATCCTCCGTGGGAGACGAGCAGTACTTC	CASSSSVGDEQYF
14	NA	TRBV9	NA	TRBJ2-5	TGTGCCAGCAGCCCTGATCAGCTAGGAGAGACCCAGTACTTC	CASSPDQLGETQYF
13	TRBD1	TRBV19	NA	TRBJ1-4	TGTGCCAGGACAGGGGGTAAGGGTGAAAAACTGTTTTTT	CARTGGKGEKLFF
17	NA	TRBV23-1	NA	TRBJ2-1	TGCGCCAGCAGTCAATCCTACAGGTCCCGGTCCTACAATGAGCAGTTCTTC	CASSQSYRSRSYNEQFF
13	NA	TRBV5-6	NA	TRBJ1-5	TGTGCCAGCAGCTTGAGAGACAATCAGCCCCAGCATTTT	CASSLRDNQPQHF
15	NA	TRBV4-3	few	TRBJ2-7	TGCGCCAGCAGCCCGAGGCCCCGGCCCAGCTACGAGCAGTACTTC	CASSPRPRPSYEQYF
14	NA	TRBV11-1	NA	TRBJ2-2	TGTGCCAGCAGCTTACTCAGGGGCACCGGGGAGCTGTTTTTT	CASSLLRGTGELFF
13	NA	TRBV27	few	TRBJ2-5	TGTGCCAGCAGTTTATCGGGGCGGGAGACCCAGTACTTC	CASSLSGRETQYF
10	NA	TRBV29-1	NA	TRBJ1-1	TGCAGCGTCGACACGGATGAAGCTTTCTTT	CSVDTDEAFF
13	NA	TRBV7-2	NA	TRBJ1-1	TGTGCCAGCAGCCTGACACTGAACACTGAAGCTTTCTTT	CASSLTLNTEAFF
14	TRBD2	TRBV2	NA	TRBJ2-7	TGTGCCAGCACCCTTGGCGGGAGGTACTACGAGCAGTACTTC	CASTLGGRYYEQYF
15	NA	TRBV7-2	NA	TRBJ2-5	TGTGCCAGCAGCTTAGGCGCAGCTAACGGGGAGACCCAGTACTTC	CASSLGAANGETQYF
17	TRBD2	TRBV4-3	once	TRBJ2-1	TGCGCCAGCAGCCAAGAAGGGCTAGCGGGCTCCTACAATGAGCAGTTCTTC	CASSQEGLAGSYNEQFF
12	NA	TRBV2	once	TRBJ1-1	TGTGCCAGCAGCGGAGACTTTACTGAAGCTTTCTTT	CASSGDFTEAFF
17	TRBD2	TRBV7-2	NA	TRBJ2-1	TGTGCCAGCAGCTTAGCCGAGAGCAAGGCGGGAGGCCATGAGCAGTTCTTC	CASSLAESKAGGHEQFF
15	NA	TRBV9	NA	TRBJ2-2	TGTGCCAGCAGCGTAGAGTCCAGAGGTACCGGGGAGCTGTTTTTT	CASSVESRGTGELFF
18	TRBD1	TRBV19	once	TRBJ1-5	TGTGCCAGCCTTCACCGGGGAGGGACAGGGAAGAACAATCAGCCCCAGCATTTT	CASLHRGGTGKNNQPQHF
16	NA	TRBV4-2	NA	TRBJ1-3	TGTGCCAGCAGCCAAGTCGGTCCGGGCTCTGGAAACACCATATATTTT	CASSQVGPGSGNTIYF
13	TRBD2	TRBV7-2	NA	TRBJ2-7	TGTGCCAGCAGCGCTAGCGGGGCCTACGAGCAGTACTTC	CASSASGAYEQYF
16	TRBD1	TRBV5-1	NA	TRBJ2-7	TGCGCCAGCAGGCCAGCCGGGACAGGGGCCCCCTACGAGCAGTACTTC	CASRPAGTGAPYEQYF
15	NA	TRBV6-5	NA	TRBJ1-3	TGTGCCAGCAGACGGTCGGGGGTCGCTGGAAACACCATATATTTT	CASRRSGVAGNTIYF
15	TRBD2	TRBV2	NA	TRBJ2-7	TGTGCCAGCAGCAAACGGGAGGGTAGAGTCAGAGAGCAGTACTTC	CASSKREGRVREQYF
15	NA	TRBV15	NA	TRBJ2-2	TGTGCCACCAGCAGAGAGGGCTGGAAGACCGGGGAGCTGTTTTTT	CATSREGWKTGELFF
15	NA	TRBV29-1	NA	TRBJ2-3	TGCAGCGTTCAGGCCGTAGGGGGAAGCACAGATACGCAGTATTTT	CSVQAVGGSTDTQYF
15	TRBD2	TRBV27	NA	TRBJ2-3	TGTGCCAGCAGTTTATGGGCGGCGGGGGCAGATACGCAGTATTTT	CASSLWAAGADTQYF
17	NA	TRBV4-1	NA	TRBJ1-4	TGCGCCAGCAGCCAAGCTAGGGGCGCCCCAACTAATGAAAAACTGTTTTTT	CASSQARGAPTNEKLFF
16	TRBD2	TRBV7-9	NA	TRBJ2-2	TGTTCCAGCAGCCAAATTGGGACTAAATCCACCGGGGAGCTGTTTTTT	CSSSQIGTKSTGELFF
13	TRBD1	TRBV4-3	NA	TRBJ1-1	TGCGCCAGCAGCCGCGACAGGGGTTCTGAAGCTTTCTTT	CASSRDRGSEAFF
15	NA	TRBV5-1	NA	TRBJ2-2	TGCGCCAGCAGCTTGGCAGGGGTTGCCACCGGGGAGCTGTTTTTT	CASSLAGVATGELFF
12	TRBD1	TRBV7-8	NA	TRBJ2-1	TGTGCCAGCAGCTTACAGACAGGGAAACAGTTCTTC	CASSLQTGKQFF
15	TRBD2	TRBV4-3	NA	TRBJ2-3	TGCGCCAGCAGCCAAGATGGGAGGGGTGGGGATACGCAGTATTTT	CASSQDGRGGDTQYF
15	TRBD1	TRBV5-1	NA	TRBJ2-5	TGCGCCAGCGGCCGGACAGGGGGAAGAGGAGAGACCCAGTACTTC	CASGRTGGRGETQYF
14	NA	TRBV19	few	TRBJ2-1	TGTGCCAGTACCCAGGACTCCTCCTACAATGAGCAGTTCTTC	CASTQDSSYNEQFF
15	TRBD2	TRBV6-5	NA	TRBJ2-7	TGTGCCAGCAGCAGACTAGCGGGGGGATCCTACGAGCAGTACTTC	CASSRLAGGSYEQYF
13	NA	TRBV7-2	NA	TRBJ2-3	TGTGCCAGCACCTCTCCGTCAGGAGATACGCAGTATTTT	CASTSPSGDTQYF